These 9 T cell receptor beta chains were all obtained from the same sample, sequenced in a study of blood T cell repertoires in COVID-19. Only in-frame clones appear in the TCRdb table, and some are missing; sequencing was by immunoSEQ multiplex PCR. This table holds some 170,000 clones, 75% to 90% found once. Material: peripheral blood. The receptors were gathered from a woman aged 55-70 years with acute or convalescent COVID-19.

The V gene is TRBV4-2, the J gene TRBJ1-1, with D possibly matching TRBD1 (5 bases). Germline V lookup: CDR1 LGHNA, CDR2 YNFKEQ. The CDR3 contains 15 residues. Between the trimmed V and J ends, which lost 7 bases and 3 bases, there was a span of 18 bases. The DNA for the CDR3 is TGTGCCAGCACCCACTTCGGGGGGGGGTACACTGAAGCTTTCTTT. Its protein is CASTHFGGGYTEAFF.

The V and J genes are TRBV19 and TRBJ1-3; possible D gene TRBD1, 6 bases. Trimming stripped 6 bases from V and 8 bases from J, with 14 bases between. Germline V gene sequence: CDR1 LNHDA, CDR2 SQIVND (reference sequence). This CDR3 is built from 13 residues. The CDR3 nucleotides are TGTGCCAGTAGCCCCCTTAAGGGGGACACCATATATTTT. It translates to CASSPLKGDTIYF.

The rearrangement links TRBV19 to TRBJ1-5; the D is unclear. CDR3 length: 13 residues. V was cut by 5 bases and J by 3 bases, with 8 bases left in between. The V gene's germline CDR1 is LNHDA and CDR2 SQIVND (reference sequence). CDR3 sequence: CASSEGFNQPQHF. CDR3 in DNA: TGTGCCAGTAGTGAGGGTTTCAATCAGCCCCAGCATTTT. Variable domain in full (rest from reference TRBV19 and TRBJ1-5): DGGITQSPKYLFRKEGQNVTLSCEQNLNHDAMYWYRQDPGQGLRLIYYSQIVNDFQKGDIAEGYSVSREKKESFPLTVTSAQKNPTAFYLCASSEGFNQPQHFGDGTRLSIL.

CDR3 in amino acids: CASSVTSGRAAHNEQFF. The CDR3 coding sequence is TGTGCCAGCAGTGTAACTAGCGGGAGGGCGGCCCACAATGAGCAGTTCTTC. The chain recombines TRBV6-1 with TRBJ2-1; 13 bases fit TRBD2. Trimming cost V 4 bases and J 5 bases; bases outside gene matches: 8. In germline, CDR1 is MNHNS, CDR2 SASEGT. CDR3 length: 17 amino acids.

This clone appeared a few times. The J gene is TRBJ1-5, the V gene TRBV6-6, with 8 nucleotides matching TRBD1. V was clipped by 3 bases and J by 2 bases; unmatched bases: 6. Germline V lookup: CDR1 MNHNY, CDR2 SVGAGI (reference sequence). This CDR3 has 16 amino acids. The CDR3 reads CASSYLDRGRNQPQHF. The CDR3 DNA sequence: TGTGCCAGCAGTTATCTAGACAGGGGTCGCAATCAGCCCCAGCATTTT.

This clone was observed a handful of times. This sequence joins TRBV10-3 and TRBJ1-1; TRBD1 matches at 7 bases. Trimming removed 7 bases from V and 5 bases from J; junction bases left unmatched: 7. Germline CDR1 is ENHRY and CDR2 is SYGVKD. This CDR3 region has 13 residues. Here the CDR3 reads CAITGQGETEAFF. Written as DNA, the CDR3 is TGTGCCATCACGGGGCAGGGGGAGACTGAAGCTTTCTTT.

This sequence joins TRBV28 and TRBJ1-1; D gene unclear. Trimming stripped 1 base from V and 4 bases from J, with 7 bases between. The CDR3 extends over 13 amino acids. Per germline, CDR1 MDHEN and CDR2 SYDVKM. The CDR3 nucleotides are TGTGCCAGCAGTTTATCGCGCCTCACTGAAGCTTTCTTT. Translated: CASSLSRLTEAFF.

This chain uses TRBV2 with TRBJ2-1; D not resolved. The CDR3 consists of 13 residues. Trimming stripped 5 bases from V and 9 bases from J, with 14 bases between. Germline CDR1 reads SNHLY; CDR2 reads FYNNEI. The CDR3 sequence is CASSPPRLGEQFF. The DNA of the CDR3 is TGTGCCAGCAGTCCCCCAAGGCTAGGTGAGCAGTTCTTC.

The V call is TRBV2, the J call TRBJ1-2, with 9 nucleotides matching TRBD1. The CDR3 consists of 14 residues. Germline V CDR1 and CDR2: SNHLY, FYNNEI. The V segment lost 9 bases and the J segment 1 base; nucleotides outside the gene matches: 6. CDR3 DNA sequence: TGTGCCAGTGACAGGGGGGGGATTAACTATGGCTACACCTTC. Its protein product is CASDRGGINYGYTF.